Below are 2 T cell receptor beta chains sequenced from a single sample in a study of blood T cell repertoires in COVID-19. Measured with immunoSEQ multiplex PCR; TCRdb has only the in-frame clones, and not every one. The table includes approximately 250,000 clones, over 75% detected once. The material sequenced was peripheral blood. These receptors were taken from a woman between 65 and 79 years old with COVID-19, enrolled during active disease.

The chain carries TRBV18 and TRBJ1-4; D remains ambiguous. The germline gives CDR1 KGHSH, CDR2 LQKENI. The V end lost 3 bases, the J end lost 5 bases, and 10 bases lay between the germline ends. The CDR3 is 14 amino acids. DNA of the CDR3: TGTGCCAGCTCACCTGACCGAGGGAATGAAAAACTGTTTTTT. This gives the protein CASSPDRGNEKLFF. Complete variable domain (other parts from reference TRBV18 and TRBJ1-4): NAGVMQNPRHLVRRRGQEARLRCSPMKGHSHVYWYRQLPEEGLKFMVYLQKENIIDESGMPKERFSAEFPKEGPSILRIQQVVRGDSAAYFCASSPDRGNEKLFFGSGTQLSVL.

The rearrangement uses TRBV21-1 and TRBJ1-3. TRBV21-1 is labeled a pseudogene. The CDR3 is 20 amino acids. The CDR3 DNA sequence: TGTGCCAGCAGCAAAACCCCTCTAATTCTTCTACCTTCCTCTGGAAACACCATATATTTT. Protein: CASSKTPLILLPSSGNTIYF.